Shown below are 10 T cell receptor beta chains from a single sample sequenced in a study of OX40 agonist ivuxolimab in advanced cancers. The repertoire was sequenced with immunoSEQ multiplex PCR; TCRdb's copy has only in-frame clones and lacks some. This sample has tens of thousands of clones, with roughly four fifths found just once. The sample in question was CD4+ or CD8+ T cells sorted from blood, obtained in a trial of the OX40 agonist ivuxolimab. All receptors come from an adult with an advanced solid tumor such as melanoma, head and neck, liver or kidney cancer.

This chain links TRBV15 with TRBJ2-7; no reliable D call. Germline loops: CDR1 LNHNV, CDR2 YYDKDF (reference sequence). Trimming took off 0 bases at V and 2 bases at J, with 11 bases between the two ends. CDR3 length: 15 amino acids. CDR3 coding DNA: TGTGCCACCAGCAGAGAACAGTCCTCCCCCTACGAGCAGTACTTC. Translated: CATSREQSSPYEQYF. Using reference TRBV15 and TRBJ2-7 for the parts outside the CDR3, the full variable domain is DAMVIQNPRYQVTQFGKPVTLSCSQTLNHNVMYWYQQKSSQAPKLLFHYYDKDFNNEADTPDNFQSRRPNTSFCFLDIRSPGLGDTAMYLCATSREQSSPYEQYFGPGTRLTVT.

This rearrangement joins TRBV19 to TRBJ1-1, with a tentative D call TRBD1 (5 bases). The CDR3 extends over 15 amino acids. The germline CDR1 and CDR2 sequences are LNHDA and SQIVND (reference sequence). Trimming removed 4 bases at V and 0 bases at J, with 12 bases between. Written as DNA, the CDR3 is TGTGCCAGTAGTACTAGGACAACCTTGAACACTGAAGCTTTCTTT. Protein product: CASSTRTTLNTEAFF.

The CDR3 DNA follows: TGTGCCCTGGGGAGAGGCAACTATGGCTACACCTTC. It translates to CALGRGNYGYTF. The chain links TRBV6-5 to TRBJ1-2, with no clear D. CDR1 is MNHEY and CDR2 is SVGAGI in the germline V gene. The CDR3 has 12 amino acids. Trimming took off 11 bases at V and 2 bases at J, with 12 bases between the two ends.

This rearrangement joins TRBV11-2 to TRBJ2-1; 10 bases are a match to TRBD1. The CDR3 totals 16 residues. Looked up from germline, CDR1 is SGHAT and CDR2 is FQNNGV. The junction had 2 bases not matched to a gene; V was cut back by 1 base and J by 2 bases. In DNA form, the CDR3 reads TGTGCCAGCAGCTTAGCCGGGACAGGGGCCTACAATGAGCAGTTCTTC. It codes for CASSLAGTGAYNEQFF.

The rearrangement links TRBV2 to TRBJ2-7; no firm D call. Trimming left V 7 bases short and J 0 bases short, with 13 bases between. Germline-derived CDR1 and CDR2 are SNHLY and FYNNEI. The CDR3 is made up of 14 amino acids. CDR3 sequence (DNA): TGTGCCAGCACGCGTGGGATTAGCTCCTACGAGCAGTACGTC. Translating it yields CASTRGISSYEQYV.

A single count supports this clone. The genes are TRBV7-2 and TRBJ2-5; D remains unclear. This CDR3 spans 14 amino acids. Germline V gene lookup returns CDR1 SGHTA and CDR2 FQGNSA. Trimming stripped 3 bases from V and 2 bases from J, with 10 bases between. The CDR3 here is CASSLGSKQETQYF. Written as DNA, the CDR3 is TGTGCCAGCAGCTTGGGAAGCAAACAAGAGACCCAGTACTTC.

The J gene is TRBJ2-5, the V gene TRBV19, with TRBD2 identical over 8 bases. The CDR3 is made up of 14 amino acids. CDR1 and CDR2 (germline): LNHDA, SQIVND (reference sequence). Losses at the gene ends were 4 bases for V and 2 bases for J; bases not matched to a gene: 3. The CDR3 loop is CASSRLATQETQYF. As DNA, the CDR3 is TGTGCCAGTAGTAGACTAGCGACACAAGAGACCCAGTACTTC.

The chain recombines TRBV6-1 with TRBJ1-2; weak D call: TRBD1 (5 bases). This CDR3 has 14 amino acids. V was pared by 3 bases and J by 9 bases, with 17 bases between. The germline gives CDR1 MNHNS, CDR2 SASEGT. The CDR3 region is CASSEALPGLSYTF. In DNA, the CDR3 is TGTGCCAGCAGTGAGGCCCTTCCGGGACTTAGCTACACCTTC.

CDR3 nucleotides: TGTGCCAGCAGCACCCGACAGGGGAACAACACCGGGGAGCTGTTTTTT. Encoded protein: CASSTRQGNNTGELFF. The rearrangement joins TRBV7-3 to TRBJ2-2; 8 bases align to TRBD1. The CDR3 has 16 amino acids. Germline V gives CDR1 SGHTA, CDR2 FQGTGA. V shed 5 bases and J 2 bases; nucleotides not matched to a gene: 7.

The chain combines TRBV10-1 with TRBJ2-1; 13 bases match TRBD2. The length of the CDR3 is 15 residues. With V trimmed by 0 bases and J by 12 bases, 5 bases remained unmatched. Germline CDR1 and CDR2: WNHNN and SYGVQD (reference sequence). DNA for the CDR3: TGCGCCAGCAGTGAGTCGACTAGCGGGGGGCGTCGGCAGTTCTTC. Amino acid sequence: CASSESTSGGRRQFF.